These 9 T cell receptor beta chains came from one sample sequenced in a study of blood T cell repertoires in COVID-19. The data were produced by immunoSEQ multiplex PCR, yet TCRdb's version contains in-frame clones alone and is incomplete. The sample has over 200,000 clones, around 80% seen once. The material sequenced was peripheral blood. Source of these receptors: a woman aged 80 or over with active or convalescent COVID-19.

The rearrangement uses TRBV3-1 (or the pseudogene TRBV3-2) and TRBJ2-1, with a weak D call TRBD2 (6 bases). Deletions cut 4 bases from V and 2 bases from J, with 12 bases between. The length of the CDR3 is 15 residues. From germline, CDR1 is LGHDT and CDR2 YNNKEL (reference sequence). CDR3 nucleotides: TGTGCCAGCAGCCGGGACTCCAGCACCTACAATGAGCAGTTCTTC. This encodes CASSRDSSTYNEQFF.

The chain has TRBV18 and TRBJ1-1, with 8 bases aligning to TRBD1. The junction had 5 bases not matched to a gene; V was cut back by 3 bases and J by 2 bases. The CDR3 totals 15 residues. CDR1 is KGHSH, CDR2 LQKENI, per germline. CDR3 loop: CASSPSTGGNTEAFF. The CDR3 DNA reads as TGTGCCAGCTCACCGAGTACAGGGGGAAACACTGAAGCTTTCTTT.

This clone was recorded a few times. This rearrangement joins TRBV4-1 to TRBJ2-7; possible D gene TRBD1, 5 bases. The V and J ends lost 1 base and 7 bases respectively, with 11 bases between them. This CDR3 contains 13 residues. CDR1 is MGHRA and CDR2 is YSYEKL in the germline V gene. DNA of the CDR3: TGCGCCAGCAGCCAAGCAGGGCCTTGGGAGCAGTACTTC. Its translation is CASSQAGPWEQYF.

The rearrangement links TRBV4-2 to TRBJ1-4; tentatively, D is TRBD1 (6 bases). CDR3 length equals 16 residues. The V end lost 4 bases, the J end lost 6 bases, and 18 bases lay between the germline ends. Germline CDR1 is LGHNA and CDR2 is YNFKEQ. DNA for the CDR3: TGTGCCAGCAGCCCCCGCCGGGGGGGGCAAGATGAAAAACTGTTTTTT. Protein: CASSPRRGGQDEKLFF.

This chain connects TRBV5-1 to TRBJ1-1, with D possibly being TRBD1 (5 bases). Between the trimmed V and J ends, which lost 3 bases and 6 bases, there was a span of 21 bases. From germline, CDR1 is SGHRS and CDR2 YFSETQ. The CDR3 length is 16 residues. The CDR3 loop is CASSSSLEVGGAEAFF. The CDR3 nucleotides read TGCGCCAGCAGCTCCTCGCTGGAGGTTGGGGGGGCTGAAGCTTTCTTT.

The chain couples TRBV3-1 (or the pseudogene TRBV3-2) to TRBJ1-1, with a tentative D call TRBD1 (6 bases). The V end was cut by 0 bases, the J end by 1 base, with 12 bases between. The CDR3 extends over 16 amino acids. CDR1 and CDR2 from the germline V gene are LGHDT and YNNKEL (reference sequence). The CDR3, as DNA: TGTGCCAGCAGCCAAGACAGGGGACGGAAGAACACTGAAGCTTTCTTT. Protein product: CASSQDRGRKNTEAFF.

The chain uses TRBV7-9 and TRBJ2-1; 10 positions match TRBD2. The CDR3 runs 15 residues. The germline V gene encodes CDR1 SEHNR and CDR2 FQNEAQ (reference sequence). V lost 5 bases and J lost 6; bases outside the gene matches: 7. The chain's CDR3 is CASSPLAGVSNEQFF. CDR3 in DNA: TGTGCCAGCAGCCCCCTAGCGGGGGTTTCCAATGAGCAGTTCTTC.

DNA for the CDR3: TGTGCCAGCAGCCAAGGAACAAATCTCTGGGGAGTAGGGGAGCTGTTTTTT. Translating gives CASSQGTNLWGVGELFF. The J gene is TRBJ2-2, the V gene TRBV4-2; D possibly corresponds to TRBD2 (5 bases). Germline V CDR1 and CDR2: LGHNA, YNFKEQ. The CDR3 runs to 17 residues. V lost 1 base and J lost 8, with 20 bases in between.

This chain uses TRBV5-1 with TRBJ1-4, with D possibly matching TRBD1 (5 bases). CDR3 length equals 14 residues. V lost 4 bases, J lost 10 bases, and 17 bases lay in between. CDR1 is SGHRS, CDR2 YFSETQ, per germline. CDR3 in DNA: TGCGCCAGCAGCGGAGGACGCGGGGACGGAAAACTGTTTTTT. Residues: CASSGGRGDGKLFF.